This T cell receptor beta chain was recorded in a study of cytomegalovirus exposure and HLA in healthy donors. CDR1 is SNHLY and CDR2 is FYNNEI in the germline V gene. This CDR3 has 13 residues. V shed 8 bases and J 9 bases; nucleotides not matched to a gene: 5. This clone has only one observation. Antigen: not known. With 60 Vbeta and 13 Jbeta primers, the PCR was carried out. Generated by immunoSEQ multiplex PCR, the TCRdb table keeps only in-frame clones and is missing some. The table has over 150,000 clones, about 90% seen once. Overall study findings and caveats: There was a cluster of highly shared sequence variants that was likely a sequencing artifact. Most observed TCR sequences were rare, whereas some public TCRs were detected in many donors. The authors reported that TCR beta sequences could predict HLA-A and HLA-B alleles. These predictions were accurate for most subjects in the first cohort. Most TCR beta V segments were productive about 87% or about 30% of the time in an earlier analysis.

This receptor was obtained from a girl less than two years old in good health and CMV-seronegative. The genes are TRBV2 and TRBJ1-6; 9 bases fit TRBD1. The sequencing sample was made of PBMCs. CDR3 protein: CASATGGVSPLHF. The CDR3 nucleotides are TGTGCCAGCGCCACAGGGGGCGTTTCACCCCTCCACTTT.